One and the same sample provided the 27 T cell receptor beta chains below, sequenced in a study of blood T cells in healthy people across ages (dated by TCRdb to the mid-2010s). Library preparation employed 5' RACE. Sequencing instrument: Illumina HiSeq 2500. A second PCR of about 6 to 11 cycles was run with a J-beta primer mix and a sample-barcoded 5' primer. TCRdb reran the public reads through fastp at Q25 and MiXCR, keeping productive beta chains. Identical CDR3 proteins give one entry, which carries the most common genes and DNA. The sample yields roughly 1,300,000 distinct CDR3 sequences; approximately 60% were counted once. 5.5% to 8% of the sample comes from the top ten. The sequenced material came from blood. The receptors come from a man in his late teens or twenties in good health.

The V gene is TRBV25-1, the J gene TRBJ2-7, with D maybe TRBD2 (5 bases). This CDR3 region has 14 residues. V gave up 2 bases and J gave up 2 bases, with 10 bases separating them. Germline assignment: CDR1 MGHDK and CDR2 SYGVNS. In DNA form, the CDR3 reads TGTGCCAGCAGTGAAGGGAGTATAGCCTACGAGCAGTACTTC. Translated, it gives CASSEGSIAYEQYF.

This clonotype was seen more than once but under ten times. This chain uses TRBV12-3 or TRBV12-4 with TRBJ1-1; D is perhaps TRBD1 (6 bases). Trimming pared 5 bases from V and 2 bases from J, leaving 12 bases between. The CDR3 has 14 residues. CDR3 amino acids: CASSPPDSNTEAFF. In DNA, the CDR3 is TGTGCCAGCAGTCCGCCGGACAGCAACACTGAAGCTTTCTTT.

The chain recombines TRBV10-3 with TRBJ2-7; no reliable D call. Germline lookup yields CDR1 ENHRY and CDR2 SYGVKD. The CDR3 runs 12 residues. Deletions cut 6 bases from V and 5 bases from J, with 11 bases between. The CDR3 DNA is TGTGCCATCAGGCAGGATGGGGACGAGCAGTACTTC. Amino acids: CAIRQDGDEQYF.

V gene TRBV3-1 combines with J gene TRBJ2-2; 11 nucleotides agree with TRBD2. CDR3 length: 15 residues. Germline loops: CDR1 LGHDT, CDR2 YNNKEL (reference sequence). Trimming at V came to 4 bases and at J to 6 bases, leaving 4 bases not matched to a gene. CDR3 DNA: TGTGCCAGCAGCCTACTAGCGGGGGAACCCGGGGAGCTGTTTTTT. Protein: CASSLLAGEPGELFF.

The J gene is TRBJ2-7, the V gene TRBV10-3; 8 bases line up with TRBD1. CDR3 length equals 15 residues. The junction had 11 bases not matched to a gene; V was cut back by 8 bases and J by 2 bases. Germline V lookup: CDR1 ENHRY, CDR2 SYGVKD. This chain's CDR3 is CAIGGRQGSAYEQYF. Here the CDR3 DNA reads TGTGCCATCGGCGGCAGACAGGGGTCTGCCTACGAGCAGTACTTC.

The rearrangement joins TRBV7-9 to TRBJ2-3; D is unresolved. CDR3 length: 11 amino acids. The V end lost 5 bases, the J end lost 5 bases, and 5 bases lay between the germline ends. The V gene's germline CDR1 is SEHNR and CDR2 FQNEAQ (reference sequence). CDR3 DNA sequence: TGTGCCAGCAGCGACATAGATACGCAGTATTTT. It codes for CASSDIDTQYF.

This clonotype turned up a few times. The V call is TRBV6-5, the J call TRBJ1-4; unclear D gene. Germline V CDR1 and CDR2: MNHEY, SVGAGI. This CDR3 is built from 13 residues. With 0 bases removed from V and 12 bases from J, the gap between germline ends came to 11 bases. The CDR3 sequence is CASSYSGNAELFF. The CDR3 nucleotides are TGTGCCAGCAGTTACTCGGGGAATGCGGAACTGTTTTTT.

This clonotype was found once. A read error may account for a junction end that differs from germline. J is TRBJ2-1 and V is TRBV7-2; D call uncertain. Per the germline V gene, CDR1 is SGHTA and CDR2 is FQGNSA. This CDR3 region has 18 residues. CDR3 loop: CASTLNRAPGQYYNEQFF. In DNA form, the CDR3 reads TGTGCCAGCACCTTAAACCGCGCCCCGGGCCAATACTACAATGAGCAGTTCTTC.

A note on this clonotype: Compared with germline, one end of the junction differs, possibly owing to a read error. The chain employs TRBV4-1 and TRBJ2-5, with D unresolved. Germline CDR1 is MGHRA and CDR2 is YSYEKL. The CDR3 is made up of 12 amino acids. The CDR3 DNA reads TGCGTCAGCAGCCAAGATATCGAGACCCAGTACTTC. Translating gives CVSSQDIETQYF.

The CDR3 nucleotides read TGTGCCAGCAGCTTAGCCTCGACAGGGGGACTCCACTTT. Amino acid sequence: CASSLASTGGLHF. The rearrangement uses TRBV7-2 and TRBJ1-6; 9 nucleotides match TRBD1. The V segment lost 0 bases and the J segment 16 bases; nucleotides outside the gene matches: 4. Germline loops: CDR1 SGHTA, CDR2 FQGNSA. CDR3 length: 13 residues.

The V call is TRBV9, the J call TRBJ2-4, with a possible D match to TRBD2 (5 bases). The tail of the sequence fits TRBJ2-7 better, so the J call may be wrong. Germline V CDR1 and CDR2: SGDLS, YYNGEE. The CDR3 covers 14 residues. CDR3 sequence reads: CASSVDPGTYEQYF. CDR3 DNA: TGTGCCAGCAGCGTAGACCCCGGGACCTACGAGCAGTACTTC.

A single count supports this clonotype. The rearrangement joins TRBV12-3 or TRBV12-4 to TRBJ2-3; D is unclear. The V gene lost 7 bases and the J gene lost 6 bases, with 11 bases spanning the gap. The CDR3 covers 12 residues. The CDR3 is CASMGLRDTQYF. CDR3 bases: TGTGCCAGCATGGGGTTAAGGGATACGCAGTATTTT.

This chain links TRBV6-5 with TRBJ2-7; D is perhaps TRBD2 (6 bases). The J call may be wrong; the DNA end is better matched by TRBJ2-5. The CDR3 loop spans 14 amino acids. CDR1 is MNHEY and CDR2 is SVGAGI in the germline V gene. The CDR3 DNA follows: TGTGCCAGCAGTTACTGGAGCGGGTCGGAGACCCAGTACTTC. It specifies CASSYWSGSETQYF.

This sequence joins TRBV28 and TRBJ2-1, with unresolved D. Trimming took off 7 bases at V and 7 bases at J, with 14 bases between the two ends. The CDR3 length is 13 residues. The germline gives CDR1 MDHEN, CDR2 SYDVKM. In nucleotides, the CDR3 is TGTGCCAGCACTTATCCCAACGATAATGAGCAGTTCTTC. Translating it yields CASTYPNDNEQFF.

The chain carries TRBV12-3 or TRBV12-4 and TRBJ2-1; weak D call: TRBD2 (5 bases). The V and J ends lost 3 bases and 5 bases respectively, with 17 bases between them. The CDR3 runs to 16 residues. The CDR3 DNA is TGTGCCAGCAGTTTCCGGGCCGGACTGGCAAACAATGAGCAGTTCTTC. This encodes CASSFRAGLANNEQFF.

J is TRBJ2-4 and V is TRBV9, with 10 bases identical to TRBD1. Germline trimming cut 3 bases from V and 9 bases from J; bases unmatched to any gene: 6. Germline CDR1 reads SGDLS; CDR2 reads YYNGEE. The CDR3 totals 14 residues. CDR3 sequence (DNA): TGTGCCAGCAGCGCGGGACAGGGGTCAGGCATTCAGTACTTC. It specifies CASSAGQGSGIQYF.

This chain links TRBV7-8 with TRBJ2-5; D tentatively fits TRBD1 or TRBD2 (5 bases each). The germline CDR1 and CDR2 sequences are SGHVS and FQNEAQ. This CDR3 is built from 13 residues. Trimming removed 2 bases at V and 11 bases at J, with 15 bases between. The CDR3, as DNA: TGTGCCAGCAGCTTAATGTTGTTGGGGGAACAGTACTTC. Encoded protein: CASSLMLLGEQYF.

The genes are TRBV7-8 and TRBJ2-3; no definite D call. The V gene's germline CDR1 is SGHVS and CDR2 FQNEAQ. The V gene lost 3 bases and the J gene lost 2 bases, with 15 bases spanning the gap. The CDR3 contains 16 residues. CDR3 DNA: TGTGCCAGCAGCTTGTTAGGCCGCAAACCCACAGATACGCAGTATTTT. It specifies CASSLLGRKPTDTQYF.

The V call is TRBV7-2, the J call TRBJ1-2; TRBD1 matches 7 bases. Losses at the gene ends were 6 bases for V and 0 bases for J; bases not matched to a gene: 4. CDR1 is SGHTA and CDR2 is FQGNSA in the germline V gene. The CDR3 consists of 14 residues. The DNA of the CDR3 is TGTGCCAGCAGAGGACAGGCAGCTAACTATGGCTACACCTTC. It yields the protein CASRGQAANYGYTF.

For the CDR3, the DNA is TGCAGTGCTGTCGGGAGAGAGGCCTACGAGCAGTACTTC. Encoded protein: CSAVGREAYEQYF. The rearrangement links TRBV20-1 to TRBJ2-7, with D possibly TRBD2 on 6 matching bases. CDR1 DFQATT and CDR2 SNEGSKA come from the germline V gene (reference sequence). Trimming removed 5 bases at V and 2 bases at J, with 13 bases between. This CDR3 contains 13 residues.

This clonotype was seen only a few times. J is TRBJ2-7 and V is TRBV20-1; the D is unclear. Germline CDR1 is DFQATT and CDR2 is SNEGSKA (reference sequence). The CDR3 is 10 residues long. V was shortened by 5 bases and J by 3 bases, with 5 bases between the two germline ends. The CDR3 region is CSAGNYEQYF. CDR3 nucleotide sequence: TGCAGTGCTGGAAACTACGAGCAGTACTTC.

In DNA form, the CDR3 reads TGTGCCAGCAGTGACGGAGGGTGGGATACGCAGTATTTT. As protein: CASSDGGWDTQYF. The V gene is TRBV6-4, the J gene TRBJ2-3, with D perhaps TRBD2 (6 bases). V lost 2 bases and J lost 6, with 9 bases in between. Per germline, CDR1 MRHNA and CDR2 SNTAGT. This CDR3 comprises 13 residues.

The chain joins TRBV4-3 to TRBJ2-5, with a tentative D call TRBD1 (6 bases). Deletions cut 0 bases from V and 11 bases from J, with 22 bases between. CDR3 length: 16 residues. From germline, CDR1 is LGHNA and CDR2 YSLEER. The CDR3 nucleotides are TGCGCCAGCAGCCAAGAGGGGGCAACAGTGTACAATGAGCAGTACTTC. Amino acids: CASSQEGATVYNEQYF.

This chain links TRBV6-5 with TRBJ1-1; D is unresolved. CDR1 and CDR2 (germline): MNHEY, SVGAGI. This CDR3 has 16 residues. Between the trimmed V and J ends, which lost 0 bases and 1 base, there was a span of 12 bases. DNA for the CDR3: TGTGCCAGCAGTTACTCGATAGATCGAGGGAACACTGAAGCTTTCTTT. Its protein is CASSYSIDRGNTEAFF.

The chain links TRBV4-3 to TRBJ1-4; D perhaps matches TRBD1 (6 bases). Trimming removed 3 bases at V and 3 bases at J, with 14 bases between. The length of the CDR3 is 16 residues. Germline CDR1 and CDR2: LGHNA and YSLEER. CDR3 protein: CASSQYVTGPNEKLFF. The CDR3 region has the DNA TGCGCCAGCAGCCAGTACGTTACAGGGCCTAATGAAAAACTGTTTTTT.

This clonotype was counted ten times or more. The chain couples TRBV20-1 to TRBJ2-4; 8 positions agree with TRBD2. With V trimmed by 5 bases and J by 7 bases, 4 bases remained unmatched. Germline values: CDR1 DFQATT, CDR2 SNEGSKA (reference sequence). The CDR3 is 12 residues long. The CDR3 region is CSASGLGNIQYF. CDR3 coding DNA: TGCAGTGCTTCGGGACTAGGCAACATTCAGTACTTC.

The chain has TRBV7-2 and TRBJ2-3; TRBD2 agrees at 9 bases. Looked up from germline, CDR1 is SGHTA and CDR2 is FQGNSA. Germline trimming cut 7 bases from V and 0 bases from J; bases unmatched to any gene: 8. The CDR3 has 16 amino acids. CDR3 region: CASKGQAGGSTDTQYF. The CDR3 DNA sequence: TGTGCCAGCAAGGGCCAGGCGGGGGGGAGCACAGATACGCAGTATTTT.